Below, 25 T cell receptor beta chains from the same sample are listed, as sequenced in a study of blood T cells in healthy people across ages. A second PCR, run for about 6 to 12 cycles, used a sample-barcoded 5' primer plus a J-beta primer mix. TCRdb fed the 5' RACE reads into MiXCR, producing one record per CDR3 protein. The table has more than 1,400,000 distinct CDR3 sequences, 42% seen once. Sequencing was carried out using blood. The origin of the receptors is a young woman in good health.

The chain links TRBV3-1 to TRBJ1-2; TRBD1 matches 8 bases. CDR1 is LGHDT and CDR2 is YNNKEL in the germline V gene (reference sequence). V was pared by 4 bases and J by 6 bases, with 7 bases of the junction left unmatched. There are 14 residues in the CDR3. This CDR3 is CASSRDRGGDGYTF. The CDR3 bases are TGTGCCAGCAGCCGCGACAGGGGCGGCGATGGCTACACCTTC.

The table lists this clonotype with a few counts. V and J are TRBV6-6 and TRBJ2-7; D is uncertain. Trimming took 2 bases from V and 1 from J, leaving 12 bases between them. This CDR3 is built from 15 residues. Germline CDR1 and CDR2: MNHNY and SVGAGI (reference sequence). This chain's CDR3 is CASSYRQDPSYEQYF. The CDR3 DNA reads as TGTGCCAGCAGTTACAGGCAGGACCCGTCCTACGAGCAGTACTTC.

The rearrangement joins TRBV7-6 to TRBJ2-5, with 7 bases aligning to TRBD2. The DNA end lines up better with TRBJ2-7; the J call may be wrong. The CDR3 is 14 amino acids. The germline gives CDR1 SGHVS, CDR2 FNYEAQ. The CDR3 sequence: CASSPGTIRGEQYF. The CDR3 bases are TGTGCCAGCAGCCCCGGGACTATAAGGGGCGAGCAGTACTTC.

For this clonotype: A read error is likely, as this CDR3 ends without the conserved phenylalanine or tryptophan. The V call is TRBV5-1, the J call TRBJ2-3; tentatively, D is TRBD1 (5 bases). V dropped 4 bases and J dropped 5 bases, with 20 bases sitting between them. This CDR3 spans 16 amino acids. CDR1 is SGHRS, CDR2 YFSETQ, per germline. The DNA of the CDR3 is TGCGCCAGCAGCCCACAGGTCGGTGCGTTGGTAGATACGCAGTATTTG. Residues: CASSPQVGALVDTQYL.

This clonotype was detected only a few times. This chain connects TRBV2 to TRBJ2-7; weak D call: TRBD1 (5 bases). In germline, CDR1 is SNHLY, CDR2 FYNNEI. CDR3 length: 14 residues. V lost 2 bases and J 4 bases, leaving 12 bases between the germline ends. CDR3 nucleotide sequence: TGTGCCAGCAGTGAACTCCAGGGAACTTACGAGCAGTACTTC. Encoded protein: CASSELQGTYEQYF.

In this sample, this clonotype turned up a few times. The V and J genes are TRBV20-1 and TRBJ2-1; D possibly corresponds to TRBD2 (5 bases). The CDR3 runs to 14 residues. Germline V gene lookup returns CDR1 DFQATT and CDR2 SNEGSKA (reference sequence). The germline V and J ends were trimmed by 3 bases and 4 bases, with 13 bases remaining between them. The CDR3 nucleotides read TGCAGTGCTAGCCGAGGGTTTCCGTACAATGAGCAGTTCTTC. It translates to CSASRGFPYNEQFF.

CDR3 coding DNA: TGTGCCAGCAGAATCCCGGGAGATACGCAGTATTTT. Translation: CASRIPGDTQYF. The rearrangement uses TRBV12-3 or TRBV12-4 and TRBJ2-3; no reliable D call. Between the trimmed V and J ends, which lost 6 bases and 5 bases, there was a span of 9 bases. This CDR3 has 12 residues.

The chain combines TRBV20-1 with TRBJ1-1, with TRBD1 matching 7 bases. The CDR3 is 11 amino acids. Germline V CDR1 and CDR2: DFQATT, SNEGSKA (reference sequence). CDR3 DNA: TGCAGGGCGGCAGGGGGGACTGAAGCTTTCTTT. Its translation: CRAAGGTEAFF.

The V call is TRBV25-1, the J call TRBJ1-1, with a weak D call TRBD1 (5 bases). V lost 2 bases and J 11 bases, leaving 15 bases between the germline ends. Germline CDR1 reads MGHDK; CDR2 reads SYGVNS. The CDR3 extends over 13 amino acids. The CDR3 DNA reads TGTGCCAGCAGTGAAGAGTCAGGGACCCGCGCTTTCTTT. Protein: CASSEESGTRAFF.

CDR3 nucleotide sequence: TGTGCCAGCAGTTTTCTAGTCCCTAGCGGGATTTCATGGAACACCGGGGAGCTGTTTTTT. Translated: CASSFLVPSGISWNTGELFF. V is TRBV27 and J is TRBJ2-2; TRBD2 matches 9 bases. The V gene's germline CDR1 is MNHEY and CDR2 SMNVEV (reference sequence). This CDR3 is 20 amino acids long. J was trimmed by 1 base and V by 3 bases; bases with no gene match: 15.

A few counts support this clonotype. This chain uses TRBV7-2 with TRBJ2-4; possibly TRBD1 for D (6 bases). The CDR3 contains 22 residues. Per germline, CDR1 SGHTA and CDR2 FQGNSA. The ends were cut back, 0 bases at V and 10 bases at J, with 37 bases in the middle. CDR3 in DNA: TGTGCCAGCAGCTTAGCCGTTATTCAGGAGAAGAATCACAGGGCCAAATTGAATATTCAGTACTTC. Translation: CASSLAVIQEKNHRAKLNIQYF.

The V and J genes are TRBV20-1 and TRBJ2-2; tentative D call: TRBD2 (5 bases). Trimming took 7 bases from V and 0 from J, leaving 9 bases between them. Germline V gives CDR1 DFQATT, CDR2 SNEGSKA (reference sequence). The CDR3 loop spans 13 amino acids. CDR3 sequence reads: CSVVLANTGELFF. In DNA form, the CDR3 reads TGCAGTGTAGTACTAGCGAACACCGGGGAGCTGTTTTTT.

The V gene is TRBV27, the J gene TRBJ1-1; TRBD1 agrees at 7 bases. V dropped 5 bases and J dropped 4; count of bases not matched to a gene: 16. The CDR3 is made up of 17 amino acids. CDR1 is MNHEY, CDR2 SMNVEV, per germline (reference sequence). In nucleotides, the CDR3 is TGTGCCAGCAGTCACCTCGCCCAGGGAGGGGGCGTCACTGAAGCTTTCTTT. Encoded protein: CASSHLAQGGGVTEAFF.

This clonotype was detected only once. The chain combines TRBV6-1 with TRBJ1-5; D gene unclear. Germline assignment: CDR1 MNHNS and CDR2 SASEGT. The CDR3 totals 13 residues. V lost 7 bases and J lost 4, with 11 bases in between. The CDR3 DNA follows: TGTGCCAGCACGGAGGCGGGGAATCAGCCCCAGCATTTT. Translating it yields CASTEAGNQPQHF.

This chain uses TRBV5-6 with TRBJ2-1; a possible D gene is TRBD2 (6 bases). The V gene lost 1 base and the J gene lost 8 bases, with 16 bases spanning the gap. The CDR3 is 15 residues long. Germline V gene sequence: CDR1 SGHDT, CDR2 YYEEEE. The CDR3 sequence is CASSLRGTGVDEQFF. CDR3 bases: TGTGCCAGCAGCTTGAGAGGGACGGGAGTTGATGAGCAGTTCTTC.

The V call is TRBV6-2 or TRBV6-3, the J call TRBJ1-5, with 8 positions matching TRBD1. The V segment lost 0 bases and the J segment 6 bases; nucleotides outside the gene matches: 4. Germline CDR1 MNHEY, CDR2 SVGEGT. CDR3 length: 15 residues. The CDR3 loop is CASSYSKTGGQPQHF. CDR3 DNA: TGTGCCAGCAGTTACTCGAAAACAGGGGGTCAGCCCCAGCATTTT.

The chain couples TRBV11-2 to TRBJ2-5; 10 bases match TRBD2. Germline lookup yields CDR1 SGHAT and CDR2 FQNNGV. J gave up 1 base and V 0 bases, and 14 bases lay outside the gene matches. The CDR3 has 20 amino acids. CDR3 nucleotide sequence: TGTGCCAGCAGCTTAGATCCGGCTAGCGGGAGCCGCTTAGGCCAAGAGACCCAGTACTTC. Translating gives CASSLDPASGSRLGQETQYF.

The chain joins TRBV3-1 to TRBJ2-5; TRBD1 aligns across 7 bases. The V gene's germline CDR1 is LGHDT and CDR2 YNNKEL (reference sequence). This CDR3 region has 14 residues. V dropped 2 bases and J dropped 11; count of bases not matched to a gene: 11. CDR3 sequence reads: CASSQLGQSNEQYF. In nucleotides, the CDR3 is TGTGCCAGCAGCCAATTGGGACAGTCTAATGAGCAGTACTTC.

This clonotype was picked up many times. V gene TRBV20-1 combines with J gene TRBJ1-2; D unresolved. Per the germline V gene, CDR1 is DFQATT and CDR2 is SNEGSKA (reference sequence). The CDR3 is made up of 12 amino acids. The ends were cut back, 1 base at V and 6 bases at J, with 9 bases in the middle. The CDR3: CSARGPSDGYTF. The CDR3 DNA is TGCAGTGCTAGAGGCCCATCGGATGGCTACACCTTC.

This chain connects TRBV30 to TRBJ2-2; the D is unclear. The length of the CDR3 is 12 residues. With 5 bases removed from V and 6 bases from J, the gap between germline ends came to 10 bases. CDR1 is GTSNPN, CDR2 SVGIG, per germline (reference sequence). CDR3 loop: CAWDSQAGELFF. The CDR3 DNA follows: TGTGCCTGGGACTCCCAGGCCGGGGAGCTGTTTTTT.

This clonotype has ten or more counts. The CDR3: CSVGPTYEQYF. CDR3 bases: TGCAGCGTTGGACCCACCTACGAGCAGTACTTC. This chain joins TRBV29-1 and TRBJ2-7; no firm D call. V lost 4 bases and J lost 2, with 6 bases in between. Germline V gene sequence: CDR1 SQVTM, CDR2 ANQGSEA. This CDR3 spans 11 amino acids.

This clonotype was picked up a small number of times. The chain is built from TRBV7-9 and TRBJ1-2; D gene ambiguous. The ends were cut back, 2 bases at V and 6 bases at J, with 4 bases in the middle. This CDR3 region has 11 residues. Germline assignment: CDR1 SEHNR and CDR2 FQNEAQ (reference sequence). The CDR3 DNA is TGTGCCAGCAGCTTAAGGAATGGCTACACCTTC. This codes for CASSLRNGYTF.

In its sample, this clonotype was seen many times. CDR3 region: CASSPVGIFQPQHF. The CDR3 DNA sequence: TGTGCCAGCAGTCCCGTCGGCATTTTTCAGCCCCAGCATTTT. The V gene is TRBV6-2 or TRBV6-3, the J gene TRBJ1-5; D gene ambiguous. Trimming cost V 5 bases and J 6 bases, with 14 bases left between them. There are 14 residues in the CDR3. Looked up from germline, CDR1 is MNHEY and CDR2 is SVGEGT.

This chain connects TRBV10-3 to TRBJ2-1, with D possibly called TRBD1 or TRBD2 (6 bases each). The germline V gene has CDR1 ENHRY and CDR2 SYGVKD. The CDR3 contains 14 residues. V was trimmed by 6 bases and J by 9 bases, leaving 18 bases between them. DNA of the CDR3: TGTGCCATCAGGGAAGGGGGGTTGGGAGGTGAGCAGTTCTTC. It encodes CAIREGGLGGEQFF.

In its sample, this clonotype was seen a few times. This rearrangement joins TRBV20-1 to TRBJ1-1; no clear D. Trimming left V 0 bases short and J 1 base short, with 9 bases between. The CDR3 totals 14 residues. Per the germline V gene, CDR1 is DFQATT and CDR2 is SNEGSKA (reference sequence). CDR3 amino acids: CSARECGSNTEAFF. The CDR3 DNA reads TGCAGTGCTAGAGAGTGCGGCTCGAACACTGAAGCTTTCTTT.